This is a list of T cell receptor beta chains from one sample in a study of blood T cell repertoires in COVID-19. Here immunoSEQ multiplex PCR was the method, and the copy in TCRdb shows in-frame clones only, minus some. The table includes roughly 76,000 clones, 87% detected once. The source material was peripheral blood. Receptors originate from a woman older than 75 with active or convalescent COVID-19. Both conserved end residues are part of each CDR3. A D gene is named only where the DNA matches it firmly. Clone size is not always given. Where it is, it says once, few, many or a class for expanded clones.

D gene,clone size,V gene,J gene,CDR3 DNA,CDR3 protein
TRBD1,-,TRBV5-4,TRBJ1-1,TGTGCCAGCAGCGTCCTAACAGGGGGCCCAGCAGGTGAAGCTTTCTTT,CASSVLTGGPAGEAFF
TRBD1,-,TRBV7-2,TRBJ2-6,TGTGCCAGCAGCTTGAAGCGACAGGGGCACTCTGGGGCCAACGTCCTGACTTTC,CASSLKRQGHSGANVLTF
TRBD2,once,TRBV30,TRBJ2-7,TGTGCCTGGAGGACGGGGTTTAGCGGGAACGAGCAGTACTTC,CAWRTGFSGNEQYF
TRBD1,-,TRBV5-4,TRBJ1-2,TGTGCCAGCAGCGGGGACAGGGGGCCCACCTTC,CASSGDRGPTF
TRBD2,-,TRBV27,TRBJ2-7,TGTGCCAGCAGTCACTCGGGGGGAACAGGTGAGCAGTACTTC,CASSHSGGTGEQYF
-,-,TRBV19,TRBJ1-2,TGTGCCAGTAGTACACCGGAGGGGCACAACACCTTC,CASSTPEGHNTF
-,-,TRBV3-1/TRBV3-2,TRBJ1-2,TGTGCCAGCAGCCTTCGAGTTGGTGGCTACACCTTC,CASSLRVGGYTF
TRBD1,-,TRBV28,TRBJ1-1,TGTGCCAGCAGTCCCCCGGGACAGGGGATGTTTGGGGACACTGAAGCTTTCTTT,CASSPPGQGMFGDTEAFF
-,-,TRBV4-3,TRBJ1-3,TGCGCCAGCAGCCAATTTTACGCGGGGGAGGTCTCTGGAAACACCATATATTTT,CASSQFYAGEVSGNTIYF
-,-,TRBV7-2,TRBJ1-5,TGTGCCAGCGGATCAGGAATAAATCAGCCCCAGCATTTT,CASGSGINQPQHF
-,few,TRBV30,TRBJ1-1,TGTGCCTGGATGCGGGGGTTCTACACTGAAGCTTTCTTT,CAWMRGFYTEAFF
TRBD1,-,TRBV3-1/TRBV3-2,TRBJ2-7,TGTGCCAGCAGCCAAGCGACAGGGTCTAGCGAGCAGTACTTC,CASSQATGSSEQYF
-,-,TRBV6-2/TRBV6-3,TRBJ1-5,TGTGCCAGCAGTTACTCGAGTCCGAAACGGGTTAGCAATCAGCCCCAGCATTTT,CASSYSSPKRVSNQPQHF
-,-,TRBV28,TRBJ2-2,TGTGCCAGCAGTTTACAGGGTCCCGGGGAGCTGTTTTTT,CASSLQGPGELFF
-,-,TRBV19,TRBJ2-1,TGTGCCAGTAGTAACCCCGTCGGGCAGGGTGCTGGTGAGCAGTTCTTC,CASSNPVGQGAGEQFF
-,-,TRBV3-1/TRBV3-2,TRBJ2-2,TGTGCCAGCAGCCTCGGGGGTTTCGCGAACACCGGGGAGCTGTTTTTT,CASSLGGFANTGELFF
TRBD1,-,TRBV2,TRBJ2-7,TGTGCCAGCACCCTACAGGGGGCCGGAGAGCAGTACTTC,CASTLQGAGEQYF
-,-,TRBV7-2,TRBJ2-7,TGTGCCAGCAGCCCCGAGGCCCGTAAAGGCTACGAGCAGTACTTC,CASSPEARKGYEQYF
-,-,TRBV6-5,TRBJ1-3,TGTGCCAGCGGAGGAGACTTTGGAAACACCATATATTTT,CASGGDFGNTIYF
TRBD1,-,TRBV5-1,TRBJ1-2,TGCGCCAGCAGCTTCGGGACAGGGCCCTATGGCTACACCTTC,CASSFGTGPYGYTF
-,-,TRBV19,TRBJ2-6,TGTGCCAGTAGTATCTCGTTTACTGGGGCCAACGTCCTGACTTTC,CASSISFTGANVLTF
TRBD1,-,TRBV6-5,TRBJ1-4,TGTGCCAGCAGTACGGGACAGGAGGAAAAACTGTTTTTT,CASSTGQEEKLFF
TRBD1,-,TRBV28,TRBJ2-3,TGTGCCAGCAGCTCGCCTCGACAGGGCCGCACAGATACGCAGTATTTT,CASSSPRQGRTDTQYF
TRBD2,-,TRBV5-1,TRBJ2-3,TGCGCCAGCAGCGTGGTGAAAGCGGGGATTCTCACAGATACGCAGTATTTT,CASSVVKAGILTDTQYF